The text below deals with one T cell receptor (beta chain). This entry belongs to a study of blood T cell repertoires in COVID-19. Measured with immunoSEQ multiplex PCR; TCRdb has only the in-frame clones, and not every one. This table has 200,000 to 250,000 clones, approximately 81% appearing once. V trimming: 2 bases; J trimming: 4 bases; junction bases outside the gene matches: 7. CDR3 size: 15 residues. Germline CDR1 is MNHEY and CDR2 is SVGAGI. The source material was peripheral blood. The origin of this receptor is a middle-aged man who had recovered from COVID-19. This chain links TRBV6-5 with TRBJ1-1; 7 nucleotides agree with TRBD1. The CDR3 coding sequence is TGTGCCAGCAGTTACAACCCAGGGGGAGGCACTGAAGCTTTCTTT. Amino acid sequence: CASSYNPGGGTEAFF.